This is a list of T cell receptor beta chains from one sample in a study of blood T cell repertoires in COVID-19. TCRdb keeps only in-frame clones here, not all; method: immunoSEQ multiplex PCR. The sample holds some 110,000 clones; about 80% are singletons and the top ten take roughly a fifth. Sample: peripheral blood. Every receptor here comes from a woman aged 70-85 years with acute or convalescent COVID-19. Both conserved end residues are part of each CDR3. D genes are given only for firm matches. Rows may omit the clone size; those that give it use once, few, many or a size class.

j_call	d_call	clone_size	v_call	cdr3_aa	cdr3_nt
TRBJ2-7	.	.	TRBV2	CASSVLSQATYEQYF	TGTGCCAGCAGCGTACTTAGTCAGGCGACCTACGAGCAGTACTTC
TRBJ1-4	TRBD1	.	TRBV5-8	CASSQTYGTGDEKLFF	TGTGCCAGCAGCCAAACATACGGGACAGGGGATGAAAAACTGTTTTTT
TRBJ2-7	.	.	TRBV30	CAWRKAASYEQYF	TGTGCCTGGAGGAAAGCGGCTAGCTACGAGCAGTACTTC
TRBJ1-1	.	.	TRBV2	CASSEKVVSGGTEAFF	TGTGCCAGCAGTGAAAAGGTGGTCTCGGGGGGCACTGAAGCTTTCTTT
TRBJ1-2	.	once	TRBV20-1	CSAKGDYGYTF	TGCAGTGCCAAAGGAGACTATGGCTACACCTTC
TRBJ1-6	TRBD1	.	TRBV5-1	CASSAGQVDSPLHF	TGCGCCAGCAGCGCGGGACAGGTGGACTCACCCCTCCACTTT
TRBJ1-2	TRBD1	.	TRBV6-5	CASRRTGLYGYTF	TGTGCCAGCAGAAGGACAGGTTTATATGGCTACACCTTC
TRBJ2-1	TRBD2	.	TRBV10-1	CASSDSRLARQLNYNEQFF	TGCGCCAGCAGTGACTCAAGACTAGCCCGCCAGTTAAACTACAATGAGCAGTTCTTC
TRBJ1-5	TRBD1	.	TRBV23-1	CASTPTGGGQPQHF	TGCGCCAGCACCCCGACAGGGGGCGGCCAGCCCCAGCATTTT
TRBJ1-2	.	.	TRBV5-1	CASSLDGGKGYGYTF	TGCGCCAGCAGCTTGGACGGGGGGAAGGGGTATGGCTACACCTTC
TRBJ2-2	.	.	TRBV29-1	CSVLAGNTGELFF	TGCAGCGTCCTGGCAGGGAACACCGGGGAGCTGTTTTTT
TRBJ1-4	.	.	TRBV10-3	CAISAGGTNEKLFF	TGTGCCATCAGTGCAGGAGGAACTAATGAAAAACTGTTTTTT
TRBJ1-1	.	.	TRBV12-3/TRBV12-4	CASSLATGEAFF	TGTGCCAGCAGTTTAGCTACAGGTGAAGCTTTCTTT
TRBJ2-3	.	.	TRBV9	CASTRGRSTDTQYF	TGTGCCAGCACAAGGGGCAGGAGCACAGATACGCAGTATTTT
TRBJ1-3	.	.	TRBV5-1	CASSFSSRSAGSGNTIYF	TGCGCCAGCAGCTTCTCGTCCAGGTCGGCAGGATCTGGAAACACCATATATTTT
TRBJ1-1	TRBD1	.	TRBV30	CAWTIGGQFTEAFF	TGTGCCTGGACCATCGGGGGACAGTTCACTGAAGCTTTCTTT
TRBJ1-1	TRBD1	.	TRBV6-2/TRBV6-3	CASSSGWRTGGTEAFF	TGTGCCAGCAGTTCTGGTTGGCGGACAGGGGGCACTGAAGCTTTCTTT
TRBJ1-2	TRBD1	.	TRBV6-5	CASSPQGAQGYTF	TGTGCCAGCAGTCCCCAGGGGGCTCAAGGCTACACCTTC
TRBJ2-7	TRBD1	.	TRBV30	CAWSVLGQGAREQYF	TGTGCCTGGAGTGTTCTCGGACAGGGGGCGAGGGAGCAGTACTTC
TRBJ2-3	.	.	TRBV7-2	CASSLRAGYTDTQYF	TGTGCCAGCAGCTTAAGGGCGGGGTACACAGATACGCAGTATTTT
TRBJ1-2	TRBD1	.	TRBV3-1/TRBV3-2	CASSPGTEVYGYTF	TGTGCCAGCAGCCCCGGGACAGAAGTCTATGGCTACACCTTC
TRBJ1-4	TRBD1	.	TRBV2	CASFRDSREKLFF	TGTGCCAGCTTCCGGGACAGTCGTGAAAAACTGTTTTTT
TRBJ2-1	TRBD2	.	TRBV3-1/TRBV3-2	CASSPGLAVYNEQFF	TGTGCCAGCAGTCCCGGACTAGCAGTTTACAATGAGCAGTTCTTC
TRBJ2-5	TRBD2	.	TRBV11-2	CASSLEGRSSGVETQYF	TGTGCCAGCAGCTTAGAAGGGAGGTCTAGCGGGGTGGAGACCCAGTACTTC
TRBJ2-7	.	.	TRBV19	CASSIGSSGAEQYF	TGTGCCAGTAGTATAGGATCGTCTGGGGCCGAGCAGTACTTC
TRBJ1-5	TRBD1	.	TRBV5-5	CASSLDRGQPQHF	TGTGCCAGCAGCTTGGACAGGGGCCAGCCCCAGCATTTT
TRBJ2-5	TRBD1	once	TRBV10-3	CATRQGGETQYF	TGTGCCACCCGACAGGGGGGAGAGACCCAGTACTTC
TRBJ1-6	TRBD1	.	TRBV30	CAWSRPGQGFSPLHF	TGTGCCTGGAGTCGTCCGGGACAGGGTTTTTCACCCCTCCACTTT
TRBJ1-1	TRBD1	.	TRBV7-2	CASSLGTGVDAFF	TGTGCCAGCAGCCTCGGGACAGGCGTGGACGCTTTCTTT